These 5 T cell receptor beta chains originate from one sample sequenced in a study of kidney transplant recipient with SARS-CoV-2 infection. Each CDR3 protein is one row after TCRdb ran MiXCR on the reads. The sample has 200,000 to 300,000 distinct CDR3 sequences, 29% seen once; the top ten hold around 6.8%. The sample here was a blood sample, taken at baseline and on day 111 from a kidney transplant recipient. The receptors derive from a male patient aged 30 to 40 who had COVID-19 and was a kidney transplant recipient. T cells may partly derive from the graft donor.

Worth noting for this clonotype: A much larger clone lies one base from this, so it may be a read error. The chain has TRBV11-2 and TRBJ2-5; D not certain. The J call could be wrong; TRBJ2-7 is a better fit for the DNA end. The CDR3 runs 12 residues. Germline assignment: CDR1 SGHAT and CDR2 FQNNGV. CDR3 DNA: TGTGCCAGCAGCTTCTTCGCTGACGAGCAGTACTTC. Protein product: CASSFFADEQYF.

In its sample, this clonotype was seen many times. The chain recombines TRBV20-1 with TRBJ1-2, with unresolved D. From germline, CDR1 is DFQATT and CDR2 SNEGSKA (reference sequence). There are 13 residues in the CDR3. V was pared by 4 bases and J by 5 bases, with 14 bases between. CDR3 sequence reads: CSAIDGEGYGYTF. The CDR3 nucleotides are TGCAGTGCTATCGACGGGGAAGGGTATGGCTACACCTTC.

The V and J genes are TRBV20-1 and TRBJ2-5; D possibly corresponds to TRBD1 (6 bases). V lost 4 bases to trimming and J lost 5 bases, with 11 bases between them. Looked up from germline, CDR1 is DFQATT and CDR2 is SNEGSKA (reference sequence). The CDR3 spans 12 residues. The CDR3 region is CSAISGEETQYF. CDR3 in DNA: TGCAGTGCTATATCAGGGGAGGAGACCCAGTACTTC.

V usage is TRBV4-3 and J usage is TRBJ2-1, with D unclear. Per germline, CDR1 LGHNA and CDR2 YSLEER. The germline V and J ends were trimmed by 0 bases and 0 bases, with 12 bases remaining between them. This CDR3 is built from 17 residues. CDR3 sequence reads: CASSQDLAAISYNEQFF. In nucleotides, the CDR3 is TGCGCCAGCAGCCAAGATTTGGCTGCCATCTCCTACAATGAGCAGTTCTTC.

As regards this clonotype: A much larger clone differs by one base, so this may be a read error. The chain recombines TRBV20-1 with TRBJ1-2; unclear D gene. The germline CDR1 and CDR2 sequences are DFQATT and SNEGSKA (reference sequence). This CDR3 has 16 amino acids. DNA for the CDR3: TGCAGTGCTTACATGCGGCTGTTTCGAAAGACCTATGGCTACGCCTTC. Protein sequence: CSAYMRLFRKTYGYAF.